These 9 T cell receptor beta chains originate from one sample sequenced in a study of shared clonotypes between healthy human individuals. This table comes from immunoSEQ multiplex PCR, and its TCRdb copy is limited to in-frame clones, with some not included. The sample has 650,000 to 800,000 clones; approximately 77% are singletons. What was sequenced was memory CD4+ T cells sorted from blood. Subset indicated: CD45RA-negative fraction. Every receptor here comes from a woman younger than 45 in good health.

This clone was seen only a few times. As DNA, the CDR3 is TGTGCCAGCAGCCCTCGGTTCAGCTTCCAGTACTTC. Amino acids: CASSPRFSFQYF. The V and J genes are TRBV7-3 and TRBJ2-4; D is unclear. The CDR3 has 12 residues. Germline CDR1 is SGHTA and CDR2 is FQGTGA. Between the trimmed V and J ends, which lost 5 bases and 13 bases, there was a span of 15 bases. Full variable domain (remainder filled in from reference TRBV7-3 and TRBJ2-4): GAGVSQTPSNKVTEKGKYVELRCDPISGHTALYWYRQSLGQGPEFLIYFQGTGAADDSGLPNDRFFAVRPEGSVSTLKIQRTERGDSAVYLCASSPRFSFQYFGAGTRLSVL.

This clone was seen more than once but under ten times. The chain recombines TRBV7-8 with TRBJ2-7; D is undetermined. CDR3 length: 14 amino acids. V lost 3 bases and J lost 0, with 9 bases in between. Germline loops: CDR1 SGHVS, CDR2 FQNEAQ. CDR3 protein: CASSLTTPSYEQYF. DNA for the CDR3: TGTGCCAGCAGCTTGACCACCCCCTCCTACGAGCAGTACTTC.

The CDR3 loop is CASTPSGASGTNEQFF. The CDR3 DNA follows: TGTGCCAGCACCCCATCCGGGGCTAGCGGGACTAATGAGCAGTTCTTC. V gene TRBV7-9 combines with J gene TRBJ2-1, with TRBD2 matching 9 bases. This CDR3 is 16 amino acids long. From germline, CDR1 is SEHNR and CDR2 FQNEAQ (reference sequence). V lost 7 bases and J lost 7; bases outside the gene matches: 14.

This clone has just a few counts. The V gene is TRBV6-5, the J gene TRBJ2-7; 8 bases fit TRBD2. J gave up 6 bases and V 5 bases, and 6 bases lay outside the gene matches. The CDR3 contains 13 residues. Germline V CDR1 and CDR2: MNHEY, SVGAGI. The CDR3 loop is CASSNLAGGEQYF. The CDR3 DNA follows: TGTGCCAGCAGTAACCTCGCGGGGGGCGAGCAGTACTTC.

The count of this clone is one. The rearrangement uses TRBV5-1 and TRBJ2-1, with 8 bases matching TRBD2. Germline trimming cut 4 bases from V and 1 base from J; bases unmatched to any gene: 13. The germline V gene has CDR1 SGHRS and CDR2 YFSETQ. This CDR3 contains 18 residues. CDR3 nucleotides: TGCGCCAGCAGCCCATTCACCCTAGCGGGCGCTTCCTACAATGAGCAGTTCTTC. Its protein product is CASSPFTLAGASYNEQFF.

The chain couples TRBV5-1 to TRBJ1-2; maybe TRBD1 (6 bases). CDR3 size: 14 residues. Germline V gene sequence: CDR1 SGHRS, CDR2 YFSETQ. The ends were cut back, 0 bases at V and 2 bases at J, with 8 bases in the middle. As DNA, the CDR3 is TGCGCCAGCAGCTTGGATGGGGGCAACTATGGCTACACCTTC. Its translation: CASSLDGGNYGYTF.

The CDR3 protein is CASVRGSRRYNEQFF. In DNA, the CDR3 is TGTGCCAGCGTCCGGGGCAGTCGAAGATACAATGAGCAGTTCTTC. The chain combines TRBV28 with TRBJ2-1; either TRBD1 or TRBD2 may supply D (5 bases each). Trimming left V 8 bases short and J 4 bases short, with 18 bases between. The CDR3 has 15 amino acids. CDR1 is MDHEN, CDR2 SYDVKM, per germline.

Only one count was recorded for this clone. A much larger clone is a single base away; this may be a read error. This chain uses TRBV18 with TRBJ1-4, with D uncertain. CDR3 size: 13 residues. Trimming took 2 bases from V and 5 from J, leaving 6 bases between them. The germline V gene has CDR1 KGHSH and CDR2 LQKENI. The chain's CDR3 is CASSPGMNEKLFF. The CDR3, as DNA: TGTGCCAGCTCACCAGGGATGAATGAAAAACTGTTTTTT.

Points on this clone: This sample includes further DNA sequences coding for the same CDR3. J is TRBJ2-7 and V is TRBV5-1; 8 bases agree with TRBD1. The V gene's germline CDR1 is SGHRS and CDR2 YFSETQ. V was pared by 0 bases and J by 3 bases, with 2 bases of the junction left unmatched. The CDR3 covers 14 residues. CDR3 sequence reads: CASSLEGQGYEQYF. CDR3 coding DNA: TGCGCCAGCAGCTTGGAAGGACAGGGCTACGAGCAGTACTTC.